This passage covers 3 T cell receptor beta chains from one sample sequenced in a study of T cell responses to AZD1222 COVID-19 vaccine. Some clones are missing from TCRdb's copy, which holds only in-frame ones; the method was immunoSEQ multiplex PCR. This sample has about 110,000 clones, with 70% to 90% found just once. Specimen: peripheral blood, collected on day 0 of AZD1222 vaccination. The receptors were sampled from an adult in good health.

The chain joins TRBV19 to TRBJ1-3; tentative D call: TRBD1 (5 bases). Germline CDR1 and CDR2: LNHDA and SQIVND (reference sequence). V was shortened by 5 bases and J by 2 bases, with 10 bases between the two germline ends. CDR3 length: 14 amino acids. For the CDR3, the DNA is TGTGCCAGTAGTGTGGGGACCGCTGGAAACACCATATATTTT. Amino acids: CASSVGTAGNTIYF. The variable domain in full, completed from reference TRBV19 and TRBJ1-3, reads DGGITQSPKYLFRKEGQNVTLSCEQNLNHDAMYWYRQDPGQGLRLIYYSQIVNDFQKGDIAEGYSVSREKKESFPLTVTSAQKNPTAFYLCASSVGTAGNTIYFGEGSWLTVV.

V usage is TRBV7-3 and J usage is TRBJ1-2, with D possibly being TRBD1 (6 bases). Germline values: CDR1 SGHTA, CDR2 FQGTGA. There are 12 residues in the CDR3. Between the trimmed V and J ends, which lost 9 bases and 4 bases, there was a span of 12 bases. The DNA of the CDR3 is TGTGCCAGGGGGGGCGGACCCTATGGCTACACCTTC. Residues: CARGGGPYGYTF.

V is TRBV7-3 and J is TRBJ2-1; 12 nucleotides line up with TRBD2. This CDR3 has 16 residues. V was pared by 5 bases and J by 4 bases, with 6 bases of the junction left unmatched. CDR1 and CDR2 from the germline V gene are SGHTA and FQGTGA. The CDR3 bases are TGTGCCAGCAGCCCCACCGGACTAGCGGGGTACAATGAGCAGTTCTTC. As protein: CASSPTGLAGYNEQFF.